Included here is one TCR beta chain sequence, with context. Its antigen is currently unknown. TCR cDNA, made by 5'RACE template switching, carried an added universal primer site and UMIs. TCRdb re-called the 5' RACE reads with MiXCR, one entry per CDR3 protein. The sample holds 300,000 to 400,000 distinct CDR3 sequences, about 10% seen once. Germline values: CDR1 SGHRS, CDR2 YFSETQ. V lost 1 base to trimming and J lost 5 bases, with 7 bases between them. The CDR3 extends over 13 amino acids. This record belongs to a study of T cells after yellow fever vaccination. Study at large: Where fractions had low cell numbers, libraries were prepared from them with the SMART-Seq v4 Ultra Low Input RNA kit.

Study results and limitations: Weaker overall was a secondary response that nonetheless peaked faster, on day 5 versus 15. Reappearing after the booster were most of the clones from primary vaccination (around 95% CD4, about 88% CD8).

The input for sequencing was CD4+ T cells sorted from PBMCs, taken 45 days after the yellow fever booster vaccination. This chain links TRBV5-1 with TRBJ2-1, with D unresolved. The origin of this receptor is a man between 18 and 29 years old who received the YFV17D yellow fever vaccine. CDR3 protein: CASSLTPNNEQFF. CDR3 coding DNA: TGCGCCAGCAGCTTGACACCTAACAATGAGCAGTTCTTC.